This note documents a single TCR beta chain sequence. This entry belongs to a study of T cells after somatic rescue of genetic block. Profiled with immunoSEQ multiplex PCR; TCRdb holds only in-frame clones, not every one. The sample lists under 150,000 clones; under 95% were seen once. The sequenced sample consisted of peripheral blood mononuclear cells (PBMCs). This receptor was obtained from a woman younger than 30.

CDR3 bases: TGTGCCAGCAGTTACGGCGGGGTGGGAGATACGCAGTATTTT. Protein: CASSYGGVGDTQYF. This chain joins TRBV6-6 and TRBJ2-3; D may be TRBD2 (6 bases). V dropped 2 bases and J dropped 5 bases, with 11 bases sitting between them. The germline V gene encodes CDR1 MNHNY and CDR2 SVGAGI (reference sequence). This CDR3 is 14 amino acids long.